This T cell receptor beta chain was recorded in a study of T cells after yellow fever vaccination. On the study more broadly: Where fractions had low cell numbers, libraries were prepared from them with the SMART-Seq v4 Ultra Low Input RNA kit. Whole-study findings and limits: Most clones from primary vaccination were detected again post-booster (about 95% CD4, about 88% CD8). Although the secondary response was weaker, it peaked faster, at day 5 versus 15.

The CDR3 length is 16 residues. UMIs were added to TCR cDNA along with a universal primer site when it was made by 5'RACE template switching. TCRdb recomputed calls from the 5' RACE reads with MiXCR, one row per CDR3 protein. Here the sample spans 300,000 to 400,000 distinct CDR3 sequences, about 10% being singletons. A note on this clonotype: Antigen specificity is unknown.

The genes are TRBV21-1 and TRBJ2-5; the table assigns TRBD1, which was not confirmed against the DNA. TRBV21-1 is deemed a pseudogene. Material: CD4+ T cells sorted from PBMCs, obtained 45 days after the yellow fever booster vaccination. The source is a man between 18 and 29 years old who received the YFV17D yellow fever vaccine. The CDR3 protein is CASTKRGGTYQETQYF. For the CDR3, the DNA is TGTGCCAGCACGAAGCGTGGGGGGACGTACCAAGAGACCCAGTACTTC.